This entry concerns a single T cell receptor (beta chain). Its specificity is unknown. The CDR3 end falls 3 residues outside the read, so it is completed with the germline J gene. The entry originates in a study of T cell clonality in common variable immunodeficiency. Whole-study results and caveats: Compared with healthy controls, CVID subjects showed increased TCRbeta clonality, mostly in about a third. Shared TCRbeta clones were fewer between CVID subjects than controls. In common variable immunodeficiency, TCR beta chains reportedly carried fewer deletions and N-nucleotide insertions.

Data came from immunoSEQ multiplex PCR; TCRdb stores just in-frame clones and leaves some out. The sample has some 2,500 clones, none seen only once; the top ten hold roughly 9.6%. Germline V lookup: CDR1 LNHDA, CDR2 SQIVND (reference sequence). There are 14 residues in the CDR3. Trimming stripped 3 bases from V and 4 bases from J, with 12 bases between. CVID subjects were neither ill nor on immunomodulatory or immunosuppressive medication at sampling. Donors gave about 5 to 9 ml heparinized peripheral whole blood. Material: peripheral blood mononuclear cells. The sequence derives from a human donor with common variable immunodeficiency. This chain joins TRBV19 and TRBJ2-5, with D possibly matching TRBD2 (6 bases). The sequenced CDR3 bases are TGTGCCAGTAGTATTATGACTAGTTCAGAGACC. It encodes CASSIMTSSET. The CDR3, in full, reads CASSIMTSSETQYF.